This T cell receptor (beta chain) was sequenced during a study of CD8+ T cells in alopecia areata. Study summary: Oral tofacitinib (5 to 10 mg twice daily) was administered to treated patients.

Study conclusions and caveats: Sequencing of scalp tissue also captures the resident alphabeta T cells of normal skin.

Per the germline V gene, CDR1 is SGHRS and CDR2 is YFSETQ. The CDR3 has 14 residues. The V end lost 4 bases, the J end lost 4 bases, and 14 bases lay between the germline ends. RNA was extracted and reverse transcribed into cDNA as the sequencing template. Measured with immunoSEQ multiplex PCR; TCRdb has only the in-frame clones, and not every one. The sample carries roughly 140,000 clones, approximately 50% recorded once. There are many counts of this clone. The antigen remains undetermined. Sequenced here: CD4+ T cells sorted from blood, sampled at week 0. The TCR sequence derives from a human donor with alopecia areata. This chain uses TRBV5-1 with TRBJ2-5; D perhaps matches TRBD2 (5 bases). Here the CDR3 reads CASSRGSAGETQYF. CDR3 sequence (DNA): TGCGCCAGCAGCCGCGGGTCCGCCGGAGAGACCCAGTACTTC.